The 6 T cell receptor beta chains below come from one sample, sequenced in a study of shared clonotypes between healthy human individuals. The method was immunoSEQ multiplex PCR; TCRdb's version includes in-frame clones alone and lacks a portion of them. The sample gives approximately 1,500,000 clones, around 95% of which show up once; approximately 1.1% is in the top ten. The source material was naive CD4+ T cells sorted from blood. Noted subset: CD45RA+ positively selected. These receptors were collected from a man aged 30 to 45 in good health.

CDR3 nucleotide sequence: TGTGCCAGCAGCTTTCGTGTGACGGCGAACACCGGGGAGCTGTTTTTT. Its protein is CASSFRVTANTGELFF. V gene TRBV5-6 combines with J gene TRBJ2-2; D gene uncertain. V was pared by 2 bases and J by 0 bases, with 11 bases between. This CDR3 contains 16 residues. Germline V gene data show CDR1 as SGHDT and CDR2 as YYEEEE.

A single count supports this clone. The chain carries TRBV18 and TRBJ1-1; no firm D call. The V end was cut by 8 bases, the J end by 4 bases, with 14 bases between. The CDR3 is 13 residues long. CDR1 is KGHSH, CDR2 LQKENI, per germline. The CDR3 nucleotides are TGTGCCAGCAATTCCAAGGTAGGCACTGAAGCTTTCTTT. Its translation: CASNSKVGTEAFF.

The J gene is TRBJ2-2, the V gene TRBV11-3, with a possible D match to TRBD1 (5 bases). V lost 4 bases to trimming and J lost 1 base, with 10 bases between them. Germline V lookup: CDR1 SGHNT, CDR2 YENEEA. The CDR3 consists of 15 residues. This CDR3 is CASSSSTGNTGELFF. The CDR3 DNA is TGTGCCAGCAGCTCTAGTACAGGGAACACCGGGGAGCTGTTTTTT.

This clone has just one count. The chain links TRBV10-2 to TRBJ2-7; the match to TRBD2 covers 7 bases. CDR3 length: 10 residues. CDR1 is WSHSY and CDR2 is SAAADI in the germline V gene. V trimming: 8 bases; J trimming: 6 bases; junction bases outside the gene matches: 1. The CDR3 region has the DNA TGCGCCAGCGGGGGGGGCGAGCAGTACTTC. Protein product: CASGGGEQYF.

About this clone: Distinct nucleotide sequences in the sample also encode this CDR3. J is TRBJ2-7 and V is TRBV19, with a weak D call TRBD1 (6 bases). Germline V gene data show CDR1 as LNHDA and CDR2 as SQIVND (reference sequence). V dropped 1 base and J dropped 3 bases, with 7 bases sitting between them. The CDR3 consists of 13 residues. CDR3 DNA sequence: TGTGCCAGTAGTATAGCGACAGGCTACGAGCAGTACTTC. Protein: CASSIATGYEQYF.

The chain carries TRBV18 and TRBJ1-1; D may be TRBD1 (6 bases). V was cut by 8 bases and J by 8 bases, with 18 bases left in between. The CDR3 spans 13 residues. Germline V gene data show CDR1 as KGHSH and CDR2 as LQKENI. The CDR3 sequence: CASHTSGTPEAFF. The DNA for the CDR3 is TGTGCCAGCCACACCTCCGGGACACCCGAAGCTTTCTTT.